These T cell receptor beta chains were read from a single sample in a study of identifying expanded T cells in peripheral blood. Libraries were prepared by immunoSEQ multiplex PCR; TCRdb keeps only in-frame clonotypes and omits some of them. The data show roughly 100,000 clones, almost 90% seen once. The sample comprised blood. Source of these receptors: a person aged 18-70 years in good health. The CDR3 runs from the conserved cysteine through the conserved F or W. Each record gives: J gene, V gene, D gene, clone size, CDR3 DNA, CDR3 protein. The D gene is left open where the match is weak. Expanded clones are given a class, and other clones once, few, many or no size at all.

j_call: TRBJ1-4; v_call: TRBV5-1; d_call: NA; clone_size: NA; cdr3_nt: TGCGCCAGCAGCTTTGGGCGGGCCGGTAATGAAAAACTGTTTTTT; cdr3_aa: CASSFGRAGNEKLFF
j_call: TRBJ2-3; v_call: TRBV6-1; d_call: TRBD2; clone_size: once; cdr3_nt: TGTGCCAGCAGTGAAGCCACTAGCGGAACAGATACGCAGTATTTT; cdr3_aa: CASSEATSGTDTQYF
j_call: TRBJ2-1; v_call: TRBV28; d_call: TRBD1; clone_size: NA; cdr3_nt: TGTGCCAGCTTCCCGGACAGGGGGGGCAATGAGCAGTTCTTC; cdr3_aa: CASFPDRGGNEQFF
j_call: TRBJ1-2; v_call: TRBV5-4; d_call: NA; clone_size: NA; cdr3_nt: TGTGCCAGCAGCGGGGGCCCGGGCATCGACTATGGCTACACCTTC; cdr3_aa: CASSGGPGIDYGYTF
j_call: TRBJ2-3; v_call: TRBV29-1; d_call: TRBD1; clone_size: NA; cdr3_nt: TGCAGCGTTTTAGGACAGGGGCTCGCAGATACGCAGTATTTT; cdr3_aa: CSVLGQGLADTQYF
j_call: TRBJ2-3; v_call: TRBV5-1; d_call: TRBD1; clone_size: NA; cdr3_nt: TGCGCCAGCAGTTATACAGGGGGCACCACAGATACGCAGTATTTT; cdr3_aa: CASSYTGGTTDTQYF
j_call: TRBJ2-1; v_call: TRBV9; d_call: NA; clone_size: NA; cdr3_nt: TGTGCCAGCAGCGTAGGAGGGGGCTCCTACAATGAGCAGTTCTTC; cdr3_aa: CASSVGGGSYNEQFF
j_call: TRBJ1-2; v_call: TRBV28; d_call: NA; clone_size: NA; cdr3_nt: TGTGCCAGCAGTTTATTAGGCACATACTATGGCTACACCTTC; cdr3_aa: CASSLLGTYYGYTF
j_call: TRBJ2-3; v_call: TRBV28; d_call: NA; clone_size: NA; cdr3_nt: TGTGCCAGCAGTCCCCATAGTGGGGGGCAAGACACAGATACGCAGTATTTT; cdr3_aa: CASSPHSGGQDTDTQYF
j_call: TRBJ2-1; v_call: TRBV7-6; d_call: NA; clone_size: NA; cdr3_nt: TGTGCCAGCAGCTTAGAAAGTAACGAGCAGTTCTTC; cdr3_aa: CASSLESNEQFF
j_call: TRBJ2-5; v_call: TRBV5-1; d_call: NA; clone_size: NA; cdr3_nt: TGCGCCAGCAGCTATGGTAGCGGCGGAGGCGAGACCCAGTACTTC; cdr3_aa: CASSYGSGGGETQYF
j_call: TRBJ1-5; v_call: TRBV6-5; d_call: TRBD1; clone_size: NA; cdr3_nt: TGTGCCAGCAGTCGACAGGGGGCTCGTCAGCCCCAGCATTTT; cdr3_aa: CASSRQGARQPQHF
j_call: TRBJ2-7; v_call: TRBV5-6; d_call: TRBD1; clone_size: NA; cdr3_nt: TGTGCCAGCAGCTTGGCCGGGACAGGGTCAGGGTTC; cdr3_aa: CASSLAGTGSGF
j_call: TRBJ1-5; v_call: TRBV28; d_call: NA; clone_size: NA; cdr3_nt: TGTGCCAGCAGTTTAGGTCAGCCCCAGCATTTT; cdr3_aa: CASSLGQPQHF
j_call: TRBJ1-4; v_call: TRBV28; d_call: TRBD1; clone_size: NA; cdr3_nt: TGTGCCAGCAGTTTCCCAAGGGACAGGGGGTTGGCTACTAATGAAAAACTGTTTTTT; cdr3_aa: CASSFPRDRGLATNEKLFF
j_call: TRBJ1-4; v_call: TRBV30; d_call: NA; clone_size: NA; cdr3_nt: TGTGCCTGGGGCGCGGGTCCTAATGAAAAACTGTTTTTT; cdr3_aa: CAWGAGPNEKLFF
j_call: TRBJ2-2; v_call: TRBV11-2; d_call: NA; clone_size: NA; cdr3_nt: TGTGCCAGCAGCTTAGTACAGGGTTTTTCCGGGGAGCTGTTTTTT; cdr3_aa: CASSLVQGFSGELFF
j_call: TRBJ2-3; v_call: TRBV27; d_call: TRBD1; clone_size: few; cdr3_nt: TGTGCCAGCAGTTTATTGAGACAGGGAGGCACAGATACGCAGTATTTT; cdr3_aa: CASSLLRQGGTDTQYF
j_call: TRBJ2-3; v_call: TRBV7-8; d_call: TRBD2; clone_size: NA; cdr3_nt: TGTGCCAGCAGCTTAAAGGGTGGACTAGCGGGAGTGAGCACAGATACGCAGTATTTT; cdr3_aa: CASSLKGGLAGVSTDTQYF
j_call: TRBJ2-1; v_call: TRBV5-4; d_call: NA; clone_size: NA; cdr3_nt: TGTGCCAGCAGTCCTGGGGGACAACACTCCTACAATGAGCAGTTCTTC; cdr3_aa: CASSPGGQHSYNEQFF
j_call: TRBJ1-6; v_call: TRBV11-2; d_call: TRBD1; clone_size: NA; cdr3_nt: TGTGCCAGCAGCTTGGGACAGGGGACCAATTCACCCCTCCACTTT; cdr3_aa: CASSLGQGTNSPLHF
j_call: TRBJ2-7; v_call: TRBV7-9; d_call: NA; clone_size: NA; cdr3_nt: TGTGCCAGCAGCCCAGGGTTTGAGCAGTACTTC; cdr3_aa: CASSPGFEQYF
j_call: TRBJ2-7; v_call: TRBV28; d_call: NA; clone_size: NA; cdr3_nt: TGTGCCAGCAGTCCCGAGGTGGGGGGCGAGCAGTACTTC; cdr3_aa: CASSPEVGGEQYF
j_call: TRBJ2-5; v_call: TRBV7-3; d_call: TRBD2; clone_size: NA; cdr3_nt: TGTGCCAGCAGCTTATCGACTAGCGGACGAGAGACCCAGTACTTC; cdr3_aa: CASSLSTSGRETQYF
j_call: TRBJ1-5; v_call: TRBV21-1; d_call: NA; clone_size: NA; cdr3_nt: TGTGCCAGCAGCAAAGTTGGACAGCAAGATAGCAATCAGCCCCAGCATTTT; cdr3_aa: CASSKVGQQDSNQPQHF
j_call: TRBJ2-7; v_call: TRBV5-1; d_call: NA; clone_size: NA; cdr3_nt: TGCGCCAGCAGCTTGAAGGAGGCAGGGACCTACGAGCAGTACTTC; cdr3_aa: CASSLKEAGTYEQYF
j_call: TRBJ2-2; v_call: TRBV7-9; d_call: NA; clone_size: NA; cdr3_nt: TGTGCCAGCAGCTTAGCCCTCCCATTTCAGGGCACCGGGGAGCTGTTTTTT; cdr3_aa: CASSLALPFQGTGELFF
j_call: TRBJ2-3; v_call: TRBV7-2; d_call: NA; clone_size: NA; cdr3_nt: TGTGCCAGCAGCTTATCGTTCACAGATACGCAGTATTTT; cdr3_aa: CASSLSFTDTQYF
j_call: TRBJ2-4; v_call: TRBV7-2; d_call: TRBD2; clone_size: NA; cdr3_nt: TGTGCCAGCAGCTATCGGACTAGCGGATTTTCGGTTCAGTACTTC; cdr3_aa: CASSYRTSGFSVQYF
j_call: TRBJ2-7; v_call: TRBV7-3; d_call: NA; clone_size: NA; cdr3_nt: TGTGCCAGCAGCCATTTGGACTTCGTGAGTGGCTACGAGCAGTACTTC; cdr3_aa: CASSHLDFVSGYEQYF
j_call: TRBJ1-5; v_call: TRBV7-2; d_call: TRBD1; clone_size: once; cdr3_nt: TGTGCCAGCAGCCAGTGGTCACAGGGGGCAAATCAGCCCCAGCATTTT; cdr3_aa: CASSQWSQGANQPQHF
j_call: TRBJ2-2; v_call: TRBV19; d_call: NA; clone_size: NA; cdr3_nt: TGTGCCAGTAGTATGCGACAGTCCGGGGAGCTGTTTTTT; cdr3_aa: CASSMRQSGELFF
j_call: TRBJ1-5; v_call: TRBV19; d_call: NA; clone_size: NA; cdr3_nt: TGTGCCAGTAGTATACCACGGTGGAGGGTTGATAGCAATCAGCCCCAGCATTTT; cdr3_aa: CASSIPRWRVDSNQPQHF
j_call: TRBJ2-5; v_call: TRBV18; d_call: NA; clone_size: NA; cdr3_nt: TGTGCCAGCTCAGTTCGAACCGGGACGGAGGAGACCCAGTACTTC; cdr3_aa: CASSVRTGTEETQYF
j_call: TRBJ2-4; v_call: TRBV2; d_call: TRBD2; clone_size: NA; cdr3_nt: TGTGCCAGCAGTCCCGGGACTAGCGGACTAGCCAAAAACATTCAGTACTTC; cdr3_aa: CASSPGTSGLAKNIQYF
j_call: TRBJ2-1; v_call: TRBV27; d_call: NA; clone_size: NA; cdr3_nt: TGTGCCAGCGCCTACAGGGGAGGGTATAATGAGCAGTTCTTC; cdr3_aa: CASAYRGGYNEQFF